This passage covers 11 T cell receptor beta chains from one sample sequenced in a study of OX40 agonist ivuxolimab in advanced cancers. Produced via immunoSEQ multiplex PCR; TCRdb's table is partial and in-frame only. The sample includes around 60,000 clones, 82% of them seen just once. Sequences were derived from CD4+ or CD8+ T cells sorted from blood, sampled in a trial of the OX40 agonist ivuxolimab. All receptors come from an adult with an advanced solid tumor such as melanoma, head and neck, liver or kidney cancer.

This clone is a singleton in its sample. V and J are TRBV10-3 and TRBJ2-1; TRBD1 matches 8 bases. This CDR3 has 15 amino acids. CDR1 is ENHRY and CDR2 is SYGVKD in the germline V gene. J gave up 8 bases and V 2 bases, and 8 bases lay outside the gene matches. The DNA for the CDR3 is TGTGCCATCAGTGAGACCGGACAGGGTGGGGATGAGCAGTTCTTC. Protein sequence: CAISETGQGGDEQFF.

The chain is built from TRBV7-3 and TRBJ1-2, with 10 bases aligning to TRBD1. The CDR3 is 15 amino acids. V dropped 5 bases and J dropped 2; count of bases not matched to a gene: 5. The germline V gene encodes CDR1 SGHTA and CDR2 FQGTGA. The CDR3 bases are TGTGCCAGCAGCCCGAGGGGACAGGGGAACTATGGCTACACCTTC. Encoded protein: CASSPRGQGNYGYTF.

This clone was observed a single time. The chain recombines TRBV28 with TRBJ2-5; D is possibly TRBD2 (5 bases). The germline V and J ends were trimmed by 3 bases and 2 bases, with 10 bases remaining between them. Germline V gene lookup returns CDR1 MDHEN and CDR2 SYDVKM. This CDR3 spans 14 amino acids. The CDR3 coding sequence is TGTGCCAGCAGTTTTGGAGGTCCACAAGAGACCCAGTACTTC. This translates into CASSFGGPQETQYF. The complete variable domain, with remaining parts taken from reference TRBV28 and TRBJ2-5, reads DVKVTQSSRYLVKRTGEKVFLECVQDMDHENMFWYRQDPGLGLRLIYFSYDVKMKEKGDIPEGYSVSREKKERFSLILESASTNQTSMYLCASSFGGPQETQYFGPGTRLLVL.

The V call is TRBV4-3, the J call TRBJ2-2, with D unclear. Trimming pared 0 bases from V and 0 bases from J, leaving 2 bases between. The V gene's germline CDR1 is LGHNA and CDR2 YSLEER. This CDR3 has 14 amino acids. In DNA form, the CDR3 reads TGCGCCAGCAGCCAAGAGCCGAACACCGGGGAGCTGTTTTTT. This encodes CASSQEPNTGELFF.

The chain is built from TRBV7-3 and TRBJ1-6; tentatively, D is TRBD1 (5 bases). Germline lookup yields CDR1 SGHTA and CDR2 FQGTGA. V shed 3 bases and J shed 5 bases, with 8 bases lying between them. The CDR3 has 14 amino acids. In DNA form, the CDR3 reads TGTGCCAGCAGCTTTCAGGGTGATAATTCACCCCTCCACTTT. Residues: CASSFQGDNSPLHF. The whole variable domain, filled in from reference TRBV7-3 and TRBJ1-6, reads GAGVSQTPSNKVTEKGKYVELRCDPISGHTALYWYRQSLGQGPEFLIYFQGTGAADDSGLPNDRFFAVRPEGSVSTLKIQRTERGDSAVYLCASSFQGDNSPLHFGNGTRLTVT.

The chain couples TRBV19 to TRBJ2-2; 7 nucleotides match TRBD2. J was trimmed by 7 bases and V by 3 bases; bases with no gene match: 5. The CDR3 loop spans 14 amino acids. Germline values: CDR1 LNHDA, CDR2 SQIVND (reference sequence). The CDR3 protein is CASSMAGENGELFF. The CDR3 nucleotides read TGTGCCAGTAGTATGGCGGGAGAAAACGGGGAGCTGTTTTTT.

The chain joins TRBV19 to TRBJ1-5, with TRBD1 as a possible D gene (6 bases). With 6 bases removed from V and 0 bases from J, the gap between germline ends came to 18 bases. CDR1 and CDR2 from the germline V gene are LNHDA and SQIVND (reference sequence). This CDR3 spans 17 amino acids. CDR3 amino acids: CASSQPDSYYSNQPQHF. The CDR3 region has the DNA TGTGCCAGTAGCCAGCCGGACAGCTATTATAGCAATCAGCCCCAGCATTTT.

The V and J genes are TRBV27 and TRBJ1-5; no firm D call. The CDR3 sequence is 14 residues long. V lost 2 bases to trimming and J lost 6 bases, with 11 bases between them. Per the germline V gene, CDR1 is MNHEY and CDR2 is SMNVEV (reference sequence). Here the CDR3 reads CASSLREGVQPQHF. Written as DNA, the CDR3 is TGTGCCAGCAGTTTACGGGAGGGCGTTCAGCCCCAGCATTTT.

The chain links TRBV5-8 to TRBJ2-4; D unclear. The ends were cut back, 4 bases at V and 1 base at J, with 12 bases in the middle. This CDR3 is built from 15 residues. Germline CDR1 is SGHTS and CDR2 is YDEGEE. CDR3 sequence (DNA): TGTGCCAGCAGCCCCCGTATGGTGGCCAAAAACATTCAGTACTTC. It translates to CASSPRMVAKNIQYF. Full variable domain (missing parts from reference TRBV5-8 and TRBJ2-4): EAGVTQSPTHLIKTRGQQATLRCSPISGHTSVYWYQQALGLGLQFLLWYDEGEERNRGNFPPRFSGRQFPNYSSELNVNALELEDSALYLCASSPRMVAKNIQYFGAGTRLSVL.

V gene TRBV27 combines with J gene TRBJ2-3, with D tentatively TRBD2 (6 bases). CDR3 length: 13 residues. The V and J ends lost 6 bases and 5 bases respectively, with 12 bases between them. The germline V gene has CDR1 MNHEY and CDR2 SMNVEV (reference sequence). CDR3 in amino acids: CASRVGGGDTQYF. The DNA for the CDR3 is TGTGCCAGCAGGGTGGGGGGAGGAGATACGCAGTATTTT.

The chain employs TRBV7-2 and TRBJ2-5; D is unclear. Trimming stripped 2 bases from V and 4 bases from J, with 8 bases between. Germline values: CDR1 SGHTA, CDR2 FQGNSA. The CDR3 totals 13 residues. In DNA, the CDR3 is TGTGCCAGCAGCTTATCTTGGAGAGAGACCCAGTACTTC. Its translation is CASSLSWRETQYF.